One and the same sample provided the 5 T cell receptor beta chains below, sequenced in a study of T cell responses to AZD1222 COVID-19 vaccine. TCRdb's copy holds only in-frame clones and misses some; the assay was immunoSEQ multiplex PCR. The repertoire includes 120,000 or so clones, 85% to 90% of them detected once, and over 8.5% sits in the top ten. The source material was peripheral blood, sampled on day 0 of MenACWY control vaccination. These receptors all come from an adult in good health.

This chain uses TRBV6-5 with TRBJ2-7, with D possibly matching TRBD1 (6 bases). There are 13 residues in the CDR3. Germline V gene lookup returns CDR1 MNHEY and CDR2 SVGAGI. V lost 6 bases and J 3 bases, leaving 12 bases between the germline ends. The CDR3 coding sequence is TGTGCCAGCAGCTCGGGACAAGACTACGAGCAGTACTTC. Protein sequence: CASSSGQDYEQYF.

The V gene is TRBV7-3, the J gene TRBJ2-3, with 9 bases that match TRBD2. V was clipped by 2 bases and J by 3 bases; unmatched bases: 3. CDR1 and CDR2 (germline): SGHTA, FQGTGA. The length of the CDR3 is 15 residues. CDR3 in amino acids: CASSLEAGGTDTQYF. The CDR3 DNA is TGTGCCAGCAGCTTAGAAGCGGGAGGAACAGATACGCAGTATTTT.

The rearrangement links TRBV9 to TRBJ2-2; TRBD2 matches 7 bases. Looked up from germline, CDR1 is SGDLS and CDR2 is YYNGEE. V lost 0 bases to trimming and J lost 3 bases; unmatched junction nucleotides: 8. The CDR3 extends over 17 amino acids. CDR3 region: CASSVDQKGGDTGELFF. In DNA form, the CDR3 reads TGTGCCAGCAGCGTAGATCAAAAGGGAGGGGACACCGGGGAGCTGTTTTTT.

The chain combines TRBV10-3 with TRBJ1-1; D is unresolved. Trimming shortened V by 6 bases and J by 4 bases, and 18 bases separated the two germline ends. This CDR3 is built from 15 residues. The V gene's germline CDR1 is ENHRY and CDR2 SYGVKD. The CDR3 DNA reads as TGTGCCATCAGGGCAACGGGCGGATTGAGCACTGAAGCTTTCTTT. It specifies CAIRATGGLSTEAFF.

As regards this clone: This CDR3 is also generated by other DNA sequences in the sample. The V and J genes are TRBV11-3 and TRBJ1-2; D gene uncertain. Deletions cut 4 bases from V and 5 bases from J, with 8 bases between. In germline, CDR1 is SGHNT, CDR2 YENEEA. The CDR3 covers 12 residues. The CDR3 DNA reads TGTGCCAGCAGCTCGACCGATTATGGCTACACCTTC. Amino acid sequence: CASSSTDYGYTF.